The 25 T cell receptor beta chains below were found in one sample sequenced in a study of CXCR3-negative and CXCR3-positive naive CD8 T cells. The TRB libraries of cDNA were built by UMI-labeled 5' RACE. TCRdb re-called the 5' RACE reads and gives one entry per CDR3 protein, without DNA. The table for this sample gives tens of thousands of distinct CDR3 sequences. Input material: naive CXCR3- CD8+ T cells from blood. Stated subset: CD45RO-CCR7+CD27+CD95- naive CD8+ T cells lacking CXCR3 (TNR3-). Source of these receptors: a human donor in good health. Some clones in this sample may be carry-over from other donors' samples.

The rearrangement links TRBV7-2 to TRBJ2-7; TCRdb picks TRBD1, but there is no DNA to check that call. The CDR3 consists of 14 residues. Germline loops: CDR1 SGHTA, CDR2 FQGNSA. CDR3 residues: CASTRPGASYEQYF.

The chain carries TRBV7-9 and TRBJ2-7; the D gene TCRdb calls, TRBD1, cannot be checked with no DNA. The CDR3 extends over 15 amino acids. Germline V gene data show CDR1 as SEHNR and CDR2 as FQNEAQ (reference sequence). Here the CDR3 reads CASSGDRAISYEQYF.

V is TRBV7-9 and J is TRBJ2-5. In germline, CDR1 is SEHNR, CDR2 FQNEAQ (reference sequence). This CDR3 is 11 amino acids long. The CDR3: CASSSRETQYF.

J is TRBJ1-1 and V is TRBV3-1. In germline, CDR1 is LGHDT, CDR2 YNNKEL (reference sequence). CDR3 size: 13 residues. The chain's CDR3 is CASSLVMNTEAFF.

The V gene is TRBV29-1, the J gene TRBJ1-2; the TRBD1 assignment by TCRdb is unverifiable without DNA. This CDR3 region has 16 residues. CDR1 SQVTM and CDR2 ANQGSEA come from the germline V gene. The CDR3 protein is CSVEDSGGETNYGYTF.

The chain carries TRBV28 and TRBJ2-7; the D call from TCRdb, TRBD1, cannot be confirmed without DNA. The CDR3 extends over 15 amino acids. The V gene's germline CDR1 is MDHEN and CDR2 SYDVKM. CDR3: CASSLHGGLSYEQYF.

The CDR3 loop reads CASSFTRGATSGSKGTGELFF. The chain carries TRBV7-8 and TRBJ2-2; with no DNA, the TCRdb D assignment of TRBD2 cannot be verified. CDR1 SGHVS and CDR2 FQNEAQ come from the germline V gene. The CDR3 is made up of 21 amino acids.

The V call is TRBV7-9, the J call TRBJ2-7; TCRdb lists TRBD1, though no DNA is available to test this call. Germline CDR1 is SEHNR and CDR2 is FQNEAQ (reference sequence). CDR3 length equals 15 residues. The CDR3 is CASSPPQGTTYEQYF.

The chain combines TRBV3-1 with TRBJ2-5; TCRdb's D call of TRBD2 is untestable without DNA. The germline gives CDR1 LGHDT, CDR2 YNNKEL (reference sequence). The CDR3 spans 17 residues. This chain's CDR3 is CASSQSTVRDGQETQYF.

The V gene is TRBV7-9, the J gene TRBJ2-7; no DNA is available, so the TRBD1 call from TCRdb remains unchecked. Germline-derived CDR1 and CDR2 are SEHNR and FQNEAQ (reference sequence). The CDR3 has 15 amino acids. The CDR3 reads CASRGQGNPFYEQYF.

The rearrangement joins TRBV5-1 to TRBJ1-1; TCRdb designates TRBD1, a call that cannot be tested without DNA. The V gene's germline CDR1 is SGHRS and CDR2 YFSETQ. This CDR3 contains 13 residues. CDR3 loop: CASSQGAMGEAFF. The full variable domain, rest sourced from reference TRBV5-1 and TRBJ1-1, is KAGVTQTPRYLIKTRGQQVTLSCSPISGHRSVSWYQQTPGQGLQFLFEYFSETQRNKGNFPGRFSGRQFSNSRSEMNVSTLELGDSALYLCASSQGAMGEAFFGQGTRLTVV.

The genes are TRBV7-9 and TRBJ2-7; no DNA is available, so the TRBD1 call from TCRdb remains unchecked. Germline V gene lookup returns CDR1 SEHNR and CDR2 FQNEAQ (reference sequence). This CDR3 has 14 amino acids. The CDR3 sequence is CASSLGAGVYEQYF.

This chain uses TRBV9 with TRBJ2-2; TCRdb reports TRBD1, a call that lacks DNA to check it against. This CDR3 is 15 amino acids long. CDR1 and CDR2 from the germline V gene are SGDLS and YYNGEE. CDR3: CASTGTGGAGGELFF.

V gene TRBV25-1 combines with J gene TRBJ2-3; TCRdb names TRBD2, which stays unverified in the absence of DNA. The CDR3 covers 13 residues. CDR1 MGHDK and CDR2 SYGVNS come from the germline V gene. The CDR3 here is CASSTTEVDTQYF.

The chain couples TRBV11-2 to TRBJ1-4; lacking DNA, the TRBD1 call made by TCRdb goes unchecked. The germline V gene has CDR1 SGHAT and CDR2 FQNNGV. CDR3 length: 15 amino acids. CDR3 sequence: CASSLGTGFDEKLFF.

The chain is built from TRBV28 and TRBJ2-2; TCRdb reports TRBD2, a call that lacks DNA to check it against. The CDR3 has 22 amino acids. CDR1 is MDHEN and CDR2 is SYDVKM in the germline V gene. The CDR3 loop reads CASSIYLCSVEDIAGAPGELFF. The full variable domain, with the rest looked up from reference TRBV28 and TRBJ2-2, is DVKVTQSSRYLVKRTGEKVFLECVQDMDHENMFWYRQDPGLGLRLIYFSYDVKMKEKGDIPEGYSVSREKKERFSLILESASTNQTSMYLCASSIYLCSVEDIAGAPGELFFGEGSRLTVL.

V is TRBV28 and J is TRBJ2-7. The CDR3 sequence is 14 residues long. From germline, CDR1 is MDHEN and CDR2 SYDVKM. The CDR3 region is CASSWQEIPYEQYF. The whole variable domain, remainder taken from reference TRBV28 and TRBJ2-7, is DVKVTQSSRYLVKRTGEKVFLECVQDMDHENMFWYRQDPGLGLRLIYFSYDVKMKEKGDIPEGYSVSREKKERFSLILESASTNQTSMYLCASSWQEIPYEQYFGPGTRLTVT.

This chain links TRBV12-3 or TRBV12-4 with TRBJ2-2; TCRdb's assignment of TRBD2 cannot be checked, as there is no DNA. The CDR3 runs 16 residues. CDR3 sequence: CASSTATSGSPGELFF.

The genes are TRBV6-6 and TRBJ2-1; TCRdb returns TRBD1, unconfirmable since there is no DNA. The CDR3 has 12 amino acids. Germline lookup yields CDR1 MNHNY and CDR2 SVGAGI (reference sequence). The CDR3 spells CASSETANEQFF.

This CDR3 is CASSSRLAGAGELFF. V gene TRBV7-9 combines with J gene TRBJ2-2; TCRdb outputs TRBD2, but without DNA this stays unchecked. The CDR3 has 15 amino acids. Germline values: CDR1 SEHNR, CDR2 FQNEAQ (reference sequence).

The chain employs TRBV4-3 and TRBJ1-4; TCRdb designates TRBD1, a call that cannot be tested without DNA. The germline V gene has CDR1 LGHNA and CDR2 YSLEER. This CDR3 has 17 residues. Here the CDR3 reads CASSQDPDRGSGEKLFF.

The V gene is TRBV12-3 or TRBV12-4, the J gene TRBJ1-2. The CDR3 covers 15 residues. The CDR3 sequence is CASSLGGGKNYGYTF.

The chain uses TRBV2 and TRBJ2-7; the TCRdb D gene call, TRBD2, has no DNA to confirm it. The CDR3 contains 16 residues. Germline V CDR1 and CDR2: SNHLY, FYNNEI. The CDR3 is CASRTGSGRFSYEQYF.

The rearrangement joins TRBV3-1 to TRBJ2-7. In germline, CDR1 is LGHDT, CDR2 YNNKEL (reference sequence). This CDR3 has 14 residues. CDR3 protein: CASSQGQSSYEQYF.

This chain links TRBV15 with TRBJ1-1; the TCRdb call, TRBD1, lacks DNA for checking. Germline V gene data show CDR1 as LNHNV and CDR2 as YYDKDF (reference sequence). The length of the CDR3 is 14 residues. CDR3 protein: CATSRARGNTEAFF.